The 26 T cell receptor beta chains below come from one sample, sequenced in a study of T-cell memory formation after mild COVID-19 (dated by TCRdb to about 2021). The library came from 5' RACE. Sequenced using an Illumina NovaSeq 6000. Using fastp trimming at Q25 and MiXCR clonotype assembly, TCRdb reanalyzed the public sequencing data and kept in-frame beta chains. Each entry merges the rows of one CDR3 protein and shows their most common DNA and genes. This sample holds roughly 480,000 distinct CDR3 sequences; approximately 23% were observed only once. Of the sample, approximately 13% is held by the ten largest clones. The sequenced material came from PBMCs or a T cell subset sorted from them (not recorded which). The receptors shown here come from an adult woman who had mild COVID-19 (a few samples of this study predate the infection). The sample titles of this study are shuffled in the database, so cell type and time point are left out; the donor was told from shared clones.

J is TRBJ2-3 and V is TRBV5-1; no reliable D call. Germline assignment: CDR1 SGHRS and CDR2 YFSETQ. Trimming shortened V by 0 bases and J by 2 bases, and 10 bases separated the two germline ends. The CDR3 has 15 residues. The CDR3 protein is CASSLGGSNTDTQYF. The CDR3 region has the DNA TGCGCCAGCAGCTTGGGCGGCTCCAACACAGATACGCAGTATTTT.

In DNA, the CDR3 is TGTGCCAGCAGCGTGGCGGCAGGGGAAGCAGATACGCAGTATTTT. Translation: CASSVAAGEADTQYF. The chain carries TRBV7-8 and TRBJ2-3; perhaps TRBD1 as D (6 bases). The CDR3 contains 15 residues. The germline gives CDR1 SGHVS, CDR2 FQNEAQ. Trimming stripped 5 bases from V and 4 bases from J, with 16 bases between.

There are a few counts of this clonotype. V and J are TRBV12-3 or TRBV12-4 and TRBJ2-3; 10 bases fit TRBD1. The trim removed 7 bases at V and 2 bases at J, leaving 6 bases unmatched. The CDR3 runs to 15 residues. CDR3 nucleotide sequence: TGTGCCAGCACCTCGACAGGGGGCGTCACAGATACGCAGTATTTT. Translation: CASTSTGGVTDTQYF.

This clonotype was counted at least ten times. The V and J genes are TRBV20-1 and TRBJ1-2; D ambiguous. Germline V gene data show CDR1 as DFQATT and CDR2 as SNEGSKA (reference sequence). Deletions cut 0 bases from V and 4 bases from J, with 6 bases between. The CDR3 spans 12 residues. The CDR3 here is CSARDWGYGYTF. DNA for the CDR3: TGCAGTGCTAGAGATTGGGGCTATGGCTACACCTTC.

The chain uses TRBV5-1 and TRBJ1-1; 7 nucleotides agree with TRBD1. Trimming took 5 bases from V and 4 from J; bases not matched to a gene: 14. Germline-derived CDR1 and CDR2 are SGHRS and YFSETQ. The CDR3 has 16 amino acids. The CDR3 region has the DNA TGCGCCAGCAGATTCGACAGGGCCCGCGGGACCACTGAAGCTTTCTTT. Encoded protein: CASRFDRARGTTEAFF.

The V call is TRBV9, the J call TRBJ2-1, with a tentative D call TRBD2 (5 bases). This CDR3 has 14 amino acids. CDR1 SGDLS and CDR2 YYNGEE come from the germline V gene. V was shortened by 4 bases and J by 5 bases, with 13 bases between the two germline ends. The CDR3 sequence: CASSPRGGNNEQFF. In nucleotides, the CDR3 is TGTGCCAGCAGCCCAAGAGGAGGTAACAATGAGCAGTTCTTC.

This clonotype was seen a few times. V usage is TRBV7-9 and J usage is TRBJ2-1; 12 bases line up with TRBD2. The germline CDR1 and CDR2 sequences are SEHNR and FQNEAQ (reference sequence). CDR3 length: 24 amino acids. V was pared by 2 bases and J by 0 bases, with 23 bases of the junction left unmatched. CDR3 bases: TGTGCCAGCAGCTTATTGGGGGCCCAGGGGAGACTAGCGGGAGCCCTCAGCTCCTACAATGAGCAGTTCTTC. Protein: CASSLLGAQGRLAGALSSYNEQFF.

This clonotype was seen a handful of times. The chain recombines TRBV7-2 with TRBJ2-5; D gene ambiguous. Germline assignment: CDR1 SGHTA and CDR2 FQGNSA. This CDR3 spans 16 amino acids. Trimming cost V 0 bases and J 5 bases, with 16 bases left between them. DNA for the CDR3: TGTGCCAGCAGCTTAGCGCAACTGGCAGCCTGGGAGACCCAGTACTTC. This gives the protein CASSLAQLAAWETQYF. Supplemented by reference TRBV7-2 and TRBJ2-5, the full variable domain reads GAGVSQSPSNKVTEKGKDVELRCDPISGHTALYWYRQSLGQGLEFLIYFQGNSAPDKSGLPSDRFSAERTGGSVSTLTIQRTQQEDSAVYLCASSLAQLAAWETQYFGPGTRLLVL.

This clonotype turned up a few times. The chain recombines TRBV7-9 with TRBJ2-3; the D gene is possibly TRBD2 (6 bases). Germline V gene data show CDR1 as SEHNR and CDR2 as FQNEAQ (reference sequence). CDR3 length: 16 residues. Deletions cut 5 bases from V and 0 bases from J, with 15 bases between. In DNA, the CDR3 is TGTGCCAGCAGCCTACTCACGGGAGCTAGCACAGATACGCAGTATTTT. Translation gives CASSLLTGASTDTQYF.

The V gene is TRBV7-9, the J gene TRBJ1-2; the D gene is possibly TRBD1 (6 bases). This CDR3 contains 12 residues. Trimming stripped 5 bases from V and 5 bases from J, with 9 bases between. Germline V gene sequence: CDR1 SEHNR, CDR2 FQNEAQ (reference sequence). The CDR3 DNA sequence: TGTGCCAGCAGCCATGGACAGTATGGCTACACCTTC. Amino acids: CASSHGQYGYTF.

This clonotype is a singleton in its sample. The genes are TRBV4-1 and TRBJ1-1, with 7 bases aligning to TRBD1. The CDR3 is made up of 14 amino acids. Germline loops: CDR1 MGHRA, CDR2 YSYEKL. V trimming: 3 bases; J trimming: 7 bases; junction bases outside the gene matches: 8. The CDR3 DNA follows: TGCGCCAGCAGCCAGCCGGGACAGCGACTTGAAGCTTTCTTT. As protein: CASSQPGQRLEAFF.

As DNA, the CDR3 is TGTGCCAGCAGCCCACGAGGGATGCTGAGAAACATTCAGTACTTC. Residues: CASSPRGMLRNIQYF. The chain employs TRBV7-9 and TRBJ2-4; D is possibly TRBD2 (5 bases). Trimming left V 5 bases short and J 6 bases short, with 17 bases between. Germline V gene sequence: CDR1 SEHNR, CDR2 FQNEAQ (reference sequence). CDR3 length: 15 amino acids.

This clonotype was counted a few times. The chain couples TRBV5-6 to TRBJ2-3; no clear D gene. Between the trimmed V and J ends, which lost 3 bases and 6 bases, there was a span of 5 bases. Germline CDR1 is SGHDT and CDR2 is YYEEEE. The CDR3 is 11 amino acids. The CDR3 loop reads CASSSPDTQYF. CDR3 DNA: TGTGCCAGCAGCTCGCCTGATACGCAGTATTTT.

The CDR3 here is CASSTRTGRAEQFF. CDR3 DNA sequence: TGTGCCAGCAGCACCCGGACCGGACGTGCCGAGCAGTTCTTC. The genes are TRBV7-8 and TRBJ2-1; no reliable D call. CDR3 length equals 14 residues. CDR1 is SGHVS and CDR2 is FQNEAQ in the germline V gene. Between the trimmed V and J ends, which lost 5 bases and 10 bases, there was a span of 18 bases.

This clonotype turned up a few times. The rearrangement joins TRBV29-1 to TRBJ2-7; 9 bases align to TRBD1. V shed 3 bases and J 6 bases; nucleotides not matched to a gene: 9. The germline V gene encodes CDR1 SQVTM and CDR2 ANQGSEA. This CDR3 has 14 amino acids. CDR3 protein: CSVDSGTGSVEQYF. The DNA for the CDR3 is TGCAGCGTTGATTCCGGGACAGGGTCTGTCGAGCAGTACTTC.

This clonotype was counted only a few times. The gene calls are TRBV11-2 and TRBJ2-1; tentatively, D is TRBD1 (6 bases). The CDR3 is made up of 16 amino acids. Germline CDR1 and CDR2: SGHAT and FQNNGV. V was pared by 5 bases and J by 4 bases, with 18 bases between. CDR3 amino acids: CASSLHGAGVYNEQFF. The DNA of the CDR3 is TGTGCCAGCAGCCTGCACGGGGCAGGGGTATACAATGAGCAGTTCTTC.

CDR3 nucleotides: TGTGCCAGCACTCGTCTGGGGATGAGCTCCTACGAGCAGTACTTC. Translating gives CASTRLGMSSYEQYF. The rearrangement links TRBV12-3 or TRBV12-4 to TRBJ2-7, with no clear D. With 7 bases removed from V and 0 bases from J, the gap between germline ends came to 16 bases. The CDR3 length is 15 residues.

This clonotype turned up a few times. This chain joins TRBV6-6 and TRBJ1-1, with 7 nucleotides matching TRBD1. CDR3 length equals 17 residues. The V gene's germline CDR1 is MNHNY and CDR2 SVGAGI (reference sequence). The ends lost 0 bases at V and 6 bases at J; junction bases unmatched: 13. CDR3 amino acids: CASSYSFFDRVGAEAFF. The CDR3 DNA reads TGTGCCAGCAGTTACTCGTTCTTCGACAGGGTTGGTGCTGAAGCTTTCTTT.

The chain carries TRBV29-1 and TRBJ1-1; D is uncertain. The CDR3 has 13 residues. In germline, CDR1 is SQVTM, CDR2 ANQGSEA. V shed 5 bases and J shed 1 base, with 11 bases lying between them. This chain's CDR3 is CSVLDNQNTEAFF. In nucleotides, the CDR3 is TGCAGCGTTTTGGATAACCAGAACACTGAAGCTTTCTTT.

This chain uses TRBV7-6 with TRBJ2-7, with D perhaps TRBD1 or TRBD2 (6 bases each). The ends were cut back, 5 bases at V and 2 bases at J, with 16 bases in the middle. CDR3 size: 15 residues. Germline V lookup: CDR1 SGHVS, CDR2 FNYEAQ. CDR3 loop: CASSLGGQITYEQYF. The CDR3 DNA sequence: TGTGCCAGCAGCCTGGGGGGACAAATCACCTACGAGCAGTACTTC.

This clonotype was counted between two and nine times. CDR3 protein: CATSNSYEQYF. CDR3 DNA sequence: TGTGCCACATCCAACTCCTACGAGCAGTACTTC. V usage is TRBV15 and J usage is TRBJ2-7; no clear D gene. The CDR3 is 11 amino acids. Germline assignment: CDR1 LNHNV and CDR2 YYDKDF (reference sequence). V lost 9 bases and J 0 bases, leaving 6 bases between the germline ends.

This clonotype was detected only a few times. The J gene is TRBJ2-1, the V gene TRBV7-9; D unclear. The germline CDR1 and CDR2 sequences are SEHNR and FQNEAQ (reference sequence). The ends were cut back, 7 bases at V and 8 bases at J, with 18 bases in the middle. CDR3 length: 14 residues. The CDR3 DNA reads TGTGCCAGCACCCCGAGGCTTAGTCTCTATGAGCAGTTCTTC. It is translated as CASTPRLSLYEQFF.

This clonotype was seen a single time. This sequence joins TRBV5-6 and TRBJ1-1; no reliable D call. There are 14 residues in the CDR3. The V gene's germline CDR1 is SGHDT and CDR2 YYEEEE. V lost 2 bases to trimming and J lost 0 bases, with 8 bases between them. The chain's CDR3 is CASSFMGLNTEAFF. As DNA, the CDR3 is TGTGCCAGCAGCTTCATGGGTTTGAACACTGAAGCTTTCTTT.

J is TRBJ1-6 and V is TRBV12-3 or TRBV12-4; 10 nucleotides line up with TRBD1. Germline trimming cut 6 bases from V and 9 bases from J; bases unmatched to any gene: 14. The CDR3 covers 17 residues. The CDR3 nucleotides read TGTGCCAGCAGCCTCCGGGACAGGGGCCGGGGTTCTTCACCCCTCCACTTT. This gives the protein CASSLRDRGRGSSPLHF.

This clonotype is a singleton in its sample. At one boundary the junction diverges from the germline segment, which might be a read error. The rearrangement uses TRBV6-5 and TRBJ1-2, with 10 bases aligning to TRBD1. Germline CDR1 is MNHEY and CDR2 is SVGAGI. The CDR3 sequence is 15 residues long. The CDR3 DNA sequence: TGTGCCAGCAGCTACTTTCCGGGACAGGGGACGGGCTACACCTTC. Translation gives CASSYFPGQGTGYTF.

This clonotype has just a few counts. The V gene is TRBV12-3 or TRBV12-4, the J gene TRBJ2-3, with D maybe TRBD1 (5 bases). V lost 7 bases, J lost 5 bases, and 10 bases lay in between. The CDR3 is 12 amino acids. CDR3 DNA: TGTGCCAGCATCGACCAGGGAGATACGCAGTATTTT. Translating it yields CASIDQGDTQYF.